A selection of T cell receptor beta chains follows, all from one sample in a study of beta chain features in type 1 diabetes. Clones were read by immunoSEQ multiplex PCR, and TCRdb kept only the in-frame ones, dropping some. The sample lists hundreds of thousands of clones; over 10% were seen once. The sequencing input was naive CD4+ T cells from blood. These receptors were collected from a man aged 18 to 29 with type 1 diabetes. Each CDR3 is given with its conserved first and last residue. D genes are given only for firm matches. Rows may omit the clone size; those that give it use once, few, many or a size class.

D: TRBD2
size: NA
J: TRBJ2-7
V: TRBV14
DNA: TGTGCCAGCAGCCAGTTAACTAGCGGGGGTTCCGAGCAGTACTTC
CDR3: CASSQLTSGGSEQYF

D: NA
size: NA
J: TRBJ1-6
V: TRBV5-1
DNA: TGCGCCAGCAGCTTGGCCGATAATTCACCCCTCCACTTT
CDR3: CASSLADNSPLHF

D: NA
size: NA
J: TRBJ2-3
V: TRBV7-6
DNA: TGTGCCAGCAGCCTTAGCACAGATACGCAGTATTTT
CDR3: CASSLSTDTQYF

D: NA
size: NA
J: TRBJ2-2
V: TRBV10-3
DNA: TGTGCCATCAGCACGTTAGGGAACACCGGGGAGCTGTTTTTT
CDR3: CAISTLGNTGELFF

D: NA
size: NA
J: TRBJ2-5
V: TRBV30
DNA: TGTGCCTGGAGTCCAGGAGGCCCCCAAGAGACCCAGTACTTC
CDR3: CAWSPGGPQETQYF

D: TRBD1
size: NA
J: TRBJ2-6
V: TRBV29-1
DNA: TGCAGCGTGGTACAGGGGGCCAGCTCTGGGGCCAACGTCCTGACTTTC
CDR3: CSVVQGASSGANVLTF

D: NA
size: few
J: TRBJ1-2
V: TRBV10-2
DNA: TGCGCCAGCAGTGTGGACGTGGCAGCCACTAACTATGGCTACACCTTC
CDR3: CASSVDVAATNYGYTF

D: NA
size: NA
J: TRBJ1-1
V: TRBV7-3
DNA: TGTGCCAGCAGCGCAACGACAGTGAACACTGAAGCTTTCTTT
CDR3: CASSATTVNTEAFF

D: NA
size: NA
J: TRBJ1-4
V: TRBV5-4
DNA: TGTGCCAGCAGCTTGGCCCCCAATGAAAAACTGTTTTTT
CDR3: CASSLAPNEKLFF

D: NA
size: few
J: TRBJ2-5
V: TRBV4-1
DNA: TGTGCCAGCAGCCAAGAGTCGGAAGAGACCCAGTACTTC
CDR3: CASSQESEETQYF

D: NA
size: few
J: TRBJ2-1
V: TRBV4-1
DNA: TGCGCCAGCAGCCCGCCCCCCTGGCTGAGCTCCTACAATGAGCAGTTCTTC
CDR3: CASSPPPWLSSYNEQFF

D: NA
size: NA
J: TRBJ1-5
V: TRBV6-5
DNA: TGTGCCAGCAGCCCTGCTAGCCTGCGGCCCCAGCATTTT
CDR3: CASSPASLRPQHF

D: NA
size: NA
J: TRBJ1-2
V: TRBV19
DNA: TGTGCCAGTAGTATGCAGGCCTTCTATGGCTACACCTTC
CDR3: CASSMQAFYGYTF

D: TRBD2
size: few
J: TRBJ2-3
V: TRBV11-2
DNA: TGTGCCAGCAGCGCCGGACTAGCGGGGGGCACAGATACGCAGTATTTT
CDR3: CASSAGLAGGTDTQYF

D: NA
size: many
J: TRBJ2-2
V: TRBV2
DNA: TGTGCCAGCAGCACTAACACCGGGGAGCTGTTTTTT
CDR3: CASSTNTGELFF

D: NA
size: NA
J: TRBJ2-5
V: TRBV7-9
DNA: TGTGCCAGCAGCCCCGGTCTTATGGGAGAGACCCAGTACTTC
CDR3: CASSPGLMGETQYF

D: NA
size: few
J: TRBJ1-2
V: TRBV19
DNA: TGTGCCAGTAGTTTCGGGACGGACTATGGCTACACCTTC
CDR3: CASSFGTDYGYTF

D: TRBD1
size: few
J: TRBJ1-6
V: TRBV19
DNA: TGTGCCAGTAGCCAACAGGGGACTTCACCCCTCCACTTT
CDR3: CASSQQGTSPLHF

D: NA
size: few
J: TRBJ2-5
V: TRBV6-1
DNA: TGTGCCAGCAGTCCGTACGGGGGCGAGAAAGAGACCCAGTACTTC
CDR3: CASSPYGGEKETQYF

D: NA
size: NA
J: TRBJ1-1
V: TRBV30
DNA: TGTGCCTGGAGTGTACAGGGAGACACTGAAGCTTTCTTT
CDR3: CAWSVQGDTEAFF

D: TRBD1
size: NA
J: TRBJ2-3
V: TRBV5-1
DNA: TGCGCCAGCAGCTTGGACGGACAGGGAGACGCAGATACGCAGTATTTT
CDR3: CASSLDGQGDADTQYF

D: NA
size: few
J: TRBJ2-3
V: TRBV15
DNA: TGTGCCACCAGCAGAGATCGAGTAGAGCAGGTCGCAGATACGCAGTATTTT
CDR3: CATSRDRVEQVADTQYF

D: NA
size: NA
J: TRBJ2-3
V: TRBV29-1
DNA: TGCAGCTCTAGAAGAGGAGACACAGATACGCAGTATTTT
CDR3: CSSRRGDTDTQYF

D: NA
size: once
J: TRBJ2-7
V: TRBV10-3
DNA: TGTGCCATCAGTGGTCCGGACCGAGGGGGGGACTCCTACGAGCAGTACTTC
CDR3: CAISGPDRGGDSYEQYF

D: TRBD1
size: few
J: TRBJ2-3
V: TRBV5-4
DNA: TGTGCCAGCAGCTTTACAGGGGTCACAGATACGCAGTATTTT
CDR3: CASSFTGVTDTQYF

D: NA
size: NA
J: TRBJ1-1
V: TRBV2
DNA: TGTGCCAGCAGTCGAACAGTGCTAGTCTCTGAAGCTTTCTTT
CDR3: CASSRTVLVSEAFF

D: NA
size: NA
J: TRBJ2-7
V: TRBV30
DNA: TGTGCCTGGAGTTTTGGAGGGGGGTCCCCGGGGCAGTACTTC
CDR3: CAWSFGGGSPGQYF

D: NA
size: NA
J: TRBJ2-4
V: TRBV4-1
DNA: TGCGCCAGCAGCCGGCTGGGGACCGAAAGGATTCAGTACTTC
CDR3: CASSRLGTERIQYF